This T cell receptor beta chain was recorded in a study of graft-versus-host responses after intestinal transplantation. Background on the study: All of the recipients had induction that used anti-thymocyte globulin, then tacrolimus and steroids for about 3 years.

In regard to this clone: As yet, its antigen is unknown.

General study results and limits: Early declines in HvG clones that occurred post-transplant were associated with peak circulating GvH clone levels. Across patients carrying graft-donor T cell macrochimerism, allografts held high graft-versus-host to host-versus-graft clonal ratios. Detected in recipient marrow were GvH clones, some of which were first observed in ileum or blood.

This CDR3 is 15 amino acids long. V was cut by 5 bases and J by 3 bases, with 17 bases left in between. Per the germline V gene, CDR1 is SGHTA and CDR2 is FQGNSA. The repertoire was sequenced with immunoSEQ multiplex PCR; TCRdb's copy has only in-frame clones and lacks some. The sample lists some 110,000 clones, around 94% occurring once. The V gene is TRBV7-2, the J gene TRBJ2-7, with TRBD1 as a possible D gene (6 bases). The source material was unstimulated CD8+ T cells sorted from spleen or lymph node cells, sampled before transplant. This clonotype was sampled from a human donor who was the organ donor for an intestinal transplant. The CDR3 nucleotides are TGTGCCAGCAGCCACCGCAGGGGACAAAACTACGAGCAGTACTTC. Translated, it gives CASSHRRGQNYEQYF.